This T cell receptor (beta chain) was sequenced in a study of OX40 agonist ivuxolimab in advanced cancers. About the study as a whole: The costimulatory receptor OX40 (CD134) was targeted by ivuxolimab, a fully human IgG2 agonistic monoclonal antibody. Intravenous ivuxolimab was administered to patients every 2 weeks at six dose levels: 0.01, 0.1, 0.3, 1.5, 3 and 10 mg/kg. Among the roughly 54 dose-escalation patients, some 20 had hepatocellular carcinoma, 15 or so melanoma, 9 renal cell carcinoma and 9 head and neck cancer. The dose-escalation cohort was around 84% male with a mean age of 60 years, ranging from about 23 to 85. Patients were allowed to have had prior anti-PD-1, anti-PD-L1 or anti-CTLA-4 therapy, and 40% to 45% of the dose-escalation patients had previously received checkpoint inhibitors. Partial responses were achieved by three dose-escalation patients, of whom one had hepatocellular carcinoma and two had cutaneous melanoma. Peripheral TCRbeta sequencing aimed to test whether ivuxolimab altered TCR sequence diversity and caused clonal T-cell expansion. The monotherapy dose-escalation portion (N = 52 patients) of the phase I ivuxolimab trial is reported in the paper.

The trial excluded patients who had a history of autoimmune disease or who were on systemic immunosuppression. In every dose cohort, peripheral blood was drawn for TCR sequencing at baseline, cycle 4 day 1, and cycle 7 day 1. The samples were drawn from a first-in-human, open-label, multicenter phase I dose-escalation trial of ivuxolimab. Adults with locally advanced or metastatic head and neck squamous cell, hepatocellular, melanoma or renal cell carcinoma were enrolled in the trial. CD4+ and CD8+ T cells were sorted separately from peripheral blood before TCR sequencing. To sequence the TCRbeta CDR3 region, genomic DNA was isolated from the sorted cells. The immunoSEQ Assay was used to sequence the TCRbeta CDR3 regions. TCRdb re-hosts the immuneACCESS table, in-frame sequences only. Its copies lack some clones; in the studies checked, an unresolved V gene accounts for under half of them, and the cause for the rest is not known. The table for this sample lists about 110,000 clones; just over 90% of them were counted only once. The top ten clonotypes cover 0.48% of the sample.

The paper's findings and limits, for the study overall: The antigen specificity of the clonally expanded peripheral T cells was not determined. After ivuxolimab, expanded clones were on average more numerous among CD8+ T cells than among CD4+ T cells. In the 0.1-3.0 mg/kg groups, partial responders had among the lowest normalized peripheral clonal expansion, particularly in CD8+ T cells. Low levels of normalized T-cell clonal expansion were also seen in some patients who did not respond. At doses from 0.1 to 3.0 mg/kg, clonal expansion was seen in both CD4+ and CD8+ blood T cells between baseline and week 6.

Taken from cysteine to phenylalanine, the CDR3 has 15 residues. The read is trimmed to its CDR3 DNA, 45 bases read in frame from base 1. Trimming takes 2 bases from V and 0 bases from J, and the germline ends sit 7 bases apart. CDR1 and CDR2 are read off the germline V gene as KGHSH and LQKENI. As for this clone: The specificity of this receptor is unknown. The record has no base qualities; no much larger clone is one base away.

The specimen was CD4+ or CD8+ T cells sorted from blood, collected in a trial of the OX40 agonist ivuxolimab. This receptor was obtained from an adult with an advanced solid tumor such as melanoma, head and neck, liver or kidney cancer. The sequence joins TRBV18 to TRBJ1-4; no confident D gene assignment can be made. CDR3 region: CASSPRESTNEKLFF. The sequenced DNA is TGTGCCAGCTCACCAAGGGAATCAACTAATGAAAAACTGTTTTTT.